Many counts were recorded for the clone carrying this TCR beta chain. Its antigen remains unknown. This sample stems from a study of neurological immune-mediated disorders. Overall study results and limits: TCR clonal expansion peaked in HTLV-1-associated myelopathy patients and was lowest in multiple sclerosis patients.

As for the cDNA, it was generated by 5'RACE with 10-nucleotide random UMIs. Sequencing runs each generated in excess of 180 million TCR-beta sequences derived from 15-18 subjects. TCRdb processed the 5' RACE reads anew with MiXCR; each CDR3 protein has one entry. The data contain about 95,000 distinct CDR3 sequences, 3% to 4% of them singletons. V was clipped by 4 bases and J by 12 bases, with 14 bases between them. The V gene's germline CDR1 is LGHDT and CDR2 YNNKEL (reference sequence). The CDR3 contains 12 residues. The TCR sequence derives from a woman aged 18-29 years with multiple sclerosis. The J gene is TRBJ2-3, the V gene TRBV3-1, with D maybe TRBD2 (6 bases). The source material was PBMCs. The CDR3 region has the DNA TGTGCCAGCAGCCTGACTAGTCAAGGCCAGTATTTT. Amino acid sequence: CASSLTSQGQYF.